This entry is about one T cell receptor beta chain. What it recognizes is unknown. Via MiXCR, TCRdb re-called the reads, giving one row per CDR3 protein. The sample has about half a million distinct CDR3 sequences, about 33% seen once; the top ten hold about a sixth. This record comes from a study of T cell repertoires in cytomegalovirus infection. Across the study: Epitope selection comprised recently identified HLA-C-restricted CMV epitopes and well-studied HLA-B-restricted CMV epitopes. An indication of both CMV infection and matching HLA type came from public TCR beta signatures.

This CDR3 comprises 14 residues. CDR1 is SGHNT and CDR2 is YYREEE in the germline V gene (reference sequence). Trimming at V came to 6 bases and at J to 5 bases, leaving 10 bases not matched to a gene. Study observations and caveats: There were HLA-C-restricted CMV-specific TCR beta clonotypes dominating the ex vivo response. Frequencies of public TCR beta families were cumulated, and this identified carriers of CMV plus the relevant HLA.

The rearrangement links TRBV5-4 to TRBJ1-2; 7 bases map to TRBD1. This material consisted of cultured PBMCs, taken from culture after CMV antigen stimulation. The clonotype comes from a human donor in good health (CMV status not recorded). Some clones in this sample may be carry-over from other donors' samples. The CDR3 nucleotides are TGTGCCAGCACCTACGGGACAGAAAGATATGGCTACACCTTC. This sequence encodes CASTYGTERYGYTF.